The rows below give T cell receptor beta chains drawn from one sample of a study of T-cell memory formation after mild COVID-19. From the 5' RACE reads, TCRdb called clonotypes with MiXCR, one entry per CDR3 protein. The sample carries around 300,000 distinct CDR3 sequences, 10% to 15% recorded once. Sequences were obtained from PBMCs or a T cell subset sorted from them (not recorded which). Receptors were obtained from a man aged 18 to 35 who had mild COVID-19 (a few samples of this study predate the infection). Cell type and time point are not known. The CDR3 runs from the conserved cysteine through the conserved F or W. Each record gives: D gene, J gene, V gene, clone size, CDR3 DNA, CDR3 protein. A D gene is named only where the DNA matches it firmly. A row's size may be missing; if present it is once, few, many or a size class.

d_gene: TRBD1
j_gene: TRBJ1-2
v_gene: TRBV12-5
abundance: few
CDR3nt: TGTGCTAGTGGTACCCGGGACAGCCTACTGAACTATGGCTACACCTTC
CDR3aa: CASGTRDSLLNYGYTF

d_gene: .
j_gene: TRBJ2-1
v_gene: TRBV7-3
abundance: .
CDR3nt: TGTGCCAGCAGCCAAGTCGACAAGGTCGAGCAGTTCTTC
CDR3aa: CASSQVDKVEQFF

d_gene: .
j_gene: TRBJ1-4
v_gene: TRBV5-6
abundance: .
CDR3nt: TGTGCCAGCAGCTTGAGGTCAACTAATGAAAAACTGTTTTTT
CDR3aa: CASSLRSTNEKLFF

d_gene: TRBD1
j_gene: TRBJ2-5
v_gene: TRBV29-1
abundance: .
CDR3nt: TGCAGCGCGCGCCAGGGGGCAGCGGAAGAGACCCAGTACTTC
CDR3aa: CSARQGAAEETQYF

d_gene: .
j_gene: TRBJ2-1
v_gene: TRBV12-3/TRBV12-4
abundance: many
CDR3nt: TGTGCCAGCAGTTTAACGGGAGAGCCGGAGCAGTTCTTC
CDR3aa: CASSLTGEPEQFF

d_gene: .
j_gene: TRBJ1-2
v_gene: TRBV7-2
abundance: .
CDR3nt: TGTGCCAGCAGCTTAGGACAGTTTAACTCCTATGGCTACACCTTC
CDR3aa: CASSLGQFNSYGYTF

d_gene: TRBD1
j_gene: TRBJ1-2
v_gene: TRBV5-1
abundance: .
CDR3nt: TGCGCCAGCAGATCCGGGACAGTGGCTGGCTACACCTTC
CDR3aa: CASRSGTVAGYTF

d_gene: .
j_gene: TRBJ1-5
v_gene: TRBV4-3
abundance: .
CDR3nt: TGCGCCAGCAGCCCGGACGGATTGAGCAATCATCCCCAGCATTTT
CDR3aa: CASSPDGLSNHPQHF

d_gene: .
j_gene: TRBJ2-2
v_gene: TRBV11-2
abundance: few
CDR3nt: TGTGCCAGCACCCCGCTCAAGGGACGGAGAATCACCGGGGAGCTGTTTTTT
CDR3aa: CASTPLKGRRITGELFF

d_gene: .
j_gene: TRBJ1-1
v_gene: TRBV5-1
abundance: .
CDR3nt: TGCGCCAGCAGCTTACCGGACACGCCGTACGAAGCTTTCTTT
CDR3aa: CASSLPDTPYEAFF

d_gene: .
j_gene: TRBJ1-2
v_gene: TRBV19
abundance: few
CDR3nt: TGTGCCAGTAGTAAAGTGCGGACCCAGAGAACCTACACCTTC
CDR3aa: CASSKVRTQRTYTF

d_gene: .
j_gene: TRBJ1-1
v_gene: TRBV11-2
abundance: few
CDR3nt: TGTGCCAGCAGCCCCCCCGGTCCCGAAGCTTTCTTT
CDR3aa: CASSPPGPEAFF

d_gene: .
j_gene: TRBJ1-2
v_gene: TRBV20-1
abundance: .
CDR3nt: TGCAGTGCTAGAGATCACGTGGGGTCCCCGGGCTATGGCTACACCTTC
CDR3aa: CSARDHVGSPGYGYTF

d_gene: TRBD1
j_gene: TRBJ1-2
v_gene: TRBV12-3/TRBV12-4
abundance: .
CDR3nt: TGTGCCAGCAGGGAGGGACAGGGCTATGGCTACACCTTC
CDR3aa: CASREGQGYGYTF

d_gene: TRBD1
j_gene: TRBJ1-4
v_gene: TRBV5-6
abundance: many
CDR3nt: TGTGCCAGCAGCTTGACGACAGGGGATAATGAAAAACTGTTTTTT
CDR3aa: CASSLTTGDNEKLFF

d_gene: .
j_gene: TRBJ1-2
v_gene: TRBV6-5
abundance: .
CDR3nt: TGTGCCAGCAGTAGGGGCAGGGTCAACTATGGCTACACCTTC
CDR3aa: CASSRGRVNYGYTF

d_gene: .
j_gene: TRBJ1-1
v_gene: TRBV29-1
abundance: .
CDR3nt: TGCAGCGTTGAGGGGAGGAACACTGAAGCTTTCTTT
CDR3aa: CSVEGRNTEAFF

d_gene: .
j_gene: TRBJ1-5
v_gene: TRBV20-1
abundance: few
CDR3nt: TGCAGTGCCAAAAACCGCTGGCAGGTCCCTTATAGCAATCAGCCCCAGCATTTT
CDR3aa: CSAKNRWQVPYSNQPQHF

d_gene: .
j_gene: TRBJ1-5
v_gene: TRBV6-2/TRBV6-3
abundance: few
CDR3nt: TGTGCCAGCAGTCGTAAGGGGAATCGGTTAAGCAATCAGCCCCAGCATTTT
CDR3aa: CASSRKGNRLSNQPQHF

d_gene: .
j_gene: TRBJ1-1
v_gene: TRBV4-1
abundance: many
CDR3nt: TGCGCCAGCAGTCATCTAGAGGACCTGAACACTGAAGCTTTCTTT
CDR3aa: CASSHLEDLNTEAFF

d_gene: .
j_gene: TRBJ1-5
v_gene: TRBV4-3
abundance: few
CDR3nt: TGCGCCAGCAGCCAAGGAGTGGGTTATAGCAATCAGCCCCAGCATTTT
CDR3aa: CASSQGVGYSNQPQHF

d_gene: .
j_gene: TRBJ1-1
v_gene: TRBV2
abundance: few
CDR3nt: TGTGCCAGCCGTTACAGCCCGAACACTGAAGCTTTCTTT
CDR3aa: CASRYSPNTEAFF

d_gene: .
j_gene: TRBJ2-5
v_gene: TRBV24-1
abundance: .
CDR3nt: TGTGCCACCAGTGATTTGAGGGGGGCGGGAGAGACCCAGTACTTC
CDR3aa: CATSDLRGAGETQYF

d_gene: .
j_gene: TRBJ1-5
v_gene: TRBV4-1
abundance: .
CDR3nt: TGCGCCAGCAGCCTTATACTTGAGGCGAGGCAGCCCCAGCATTTT
CDR3aa: CASSLILEARQPQHF

d_gene: .
j_gene: TRBJ2-5
v_gene: TRBV5-3
abundance: .
CDR3nt: TGTGCCAGAAGCGCGACAAGCCAAGAGACCCAGTACTTC
CDR3aa: CARSATSQETQYF

d_gene: .
j_gene: TRBJ1-4
v_gene: TRBV7-2
abundance: .
CDR3nt: TGTGCCAGCAGCTTGTCATGGGACGAAAAACTGTTTTTT
CDR3aa: CASSLSWDEKLFF

d_gene: .
j_gene: TRBJ1-5
v_gene: TRBV5-4
abundance: .
CDR3nt: TGTGCCAGCAGCTTGGGGGGATTGGGCAATCAGCCCCAGCATTTT
CDR3aa: CASSLGGLGNQPQHF

d_gene: .
j_gene: TRBJ2-5
v_gene: TRBV5-1
abundance: .
CDR3nt: TGCGCCAGCAGCTTGGTACAGGGACGGGGACAAGAGACCCAGTACTTC
CDR3aa: CASSLVQGRGQETQYF

d_gene: TRBD1
j_gene: TRBJ1-1
v_gene: TRBV12-3/TRBV12-4
abundance: many
CDR3nt: TGTGCCAGCAGCCTGACAGGGTCGAACACTGAAGCTTTCTTT
CDR3aa: CASSLTGSNTEAFF

d_gene: .
j_gene: TRBJ1-5
v_gene: TRBV23-1
abundance: few
CDR3nt: TGCGCCAGCAGTCAATCGACCGGTCTAAGGACGGGGTTCGTGCAGCCCCAGCATTTT
CDR3aa: CASSQSTGLRTGFVQPQHF

d_gene: TRBD2
j_gene: TRBJ2-7
v_gene: TRBV18
abundance: .
CDR3nt: TGTGCCAGCTCACCACAGGAAGCTAGCGGCACCTACGAGCAGTACTTC
CDR3aa: CASSPQEASGTYEQYF

d_gene: TRBD1
j_gene: TRBJ1-1
v_gene: TRBV6-1
abundance: .
CDR3nt: TGTGCCACCCAACCTACAGGGGGCGAAGCTTTCTTT
CDR3aa: CATQPTGGEAFF

d_gene: .
j_gene: TRBJ1-5
v_gene: TRBV20-1
abundance: few
CDR3nt: TGCAGTGCTAGGTTGGGGGGCCATCAGCCCCAGCATTTT
CDR3aa: CSARLGGHQPQHF

d_gene: .
j_gene: TRBJ2-1
v_gene: TRBV29-1
abundance: few
CDR3nt: TGCAGCGTAGGGGACTTCTCTAACAATGAGCAGTTCTTC
CDR3aa: CSVGDFSNNEQFF

d_gene: .
j_gene: TRBJ2-2
v_gene: TRBV12-3/TRBV12-4
abundance: .
CDR3nt: TGTGCCAGCAGCCTAGGGGTCGACATCCTGGGTCCCCTTGAGCTGTTTTTT
CDR3aa: CASSLGVDILGPLELFF

d_gene: .
j_gene: TRBJ2-4
v_gene: TRBV7-2
abundance: many
CDR3nt: TGTGCCAGCAGCTTATGGGCGGTTCCAACGGACATTCAGTACTTC
CDR3aa: CASSLWAVPTDIQYF

d_gene: .
j_gene: TRBJ1-5
v_gene: TRBV18
abundance: .
CDR3nt: TGTGCCAGCTCACTTACAGGGCCGGTGGACAATCAGCCCCAGCATTTT
CDR3aa: CASSLTGPVDNQPQHF

d_gene: .
j_gene: TRBJ1-2
v_gene: TRBV19
abundance: few
CDR3nt: TGTGCCAGTAGTCACCTCGACAGAAACTATGGCTACACCTTC
CDR3aa: CASSHLDRNYGYTF

d_gene: TRBD1
j_gene: TRBJ2-7
v_gene: TRBV5-1
abundance: .
CDR3nt: TGCGCCAGCAGCATAAAACCGGGACAGGGCCTCTCCTACGAGCAGTACTTC
CDR3aa: CASSIKPGQGLSYEQYF

d_gene: .
j_gene: TRBJ2-5
v_gene: TRBV7-2
abundance: few
CDR3nt: TGTGCCAGCAGCGTAGGGAGACAAGAGACCCAGTACTTC
CDR3aa: CASSVGRQETQYF

d_gene: .
j_gene: TRBJ2-7
v_gene: TRBV7-7
abundance: few
CDR3nt: TGTGCCAGCAGCTTAGCTCGCGGATCCTACGAGCAGTACTTC
CDR3aa: CASSLARGSYEQYF

d_gene: .
j_gene: TRBJ1-5
v_gene: TRBV18
abundance: .
CDR3nt: TGTGCCAGCTCACCAAGCGGACAGAGTTGGCCCCAGCATTTT
CDR3aa: CASSPSGQSWPQHF

d_gene: .
j_gene: TRBJ1-2
v_gene: TRBV7-2
abundance: few
CDR3nt: TGTGCCAGCAGCTTAGGTCCGGGAGGAAATGGCTACACCTTC
CDR3aa: CASSLGPGGNGYTF

d_gene: TRBD2
j_gene: TRBJ2-3
v_gene: TRBV5-1
abundance: .
CDR3nt: TGCGCCAGCAGCCGACTAGCGGGGGGGCAAGATACGCAGTATTTT
CDR3aa: CASSRLAGGQDTQYF

d_gene: .
j_gene: TRBJ2-3
v_gene: TRBV30
abundance: .
CDR3nt: TGTGCCTGGAATCGGCGGGACAGAGCAGATACGCAGTATTTT
CDR3aa: CAWNRRDRADTQYF

d_gene: .
j_gene: TRBJ1-1
v_gene: TRBV6-2/TRBV6-3
abundance: .
CDR3nt: TGTGCCAGCAGTTACAGGAGGGAGAACACTGAAGCTTTCTTT
CDR3aa: CASSYRRENTEAFF

d_gene: .
j_gene: TRBJ1-6
v_gene: TRBV6-5
abundance: .
CDR3nt: TGTGCCAGCAGTTACTCCAGGGTGAGGGAGTCACCCCTCCACTTT
CDR3aa: CASSYSRVRESPLHF